One T cell receptor (beta chain) is described in this entry. Its matching antigen is unknown. The read finishes 3 residues shy of the CDR3 end, and the germline J gene is used to complete it. The sample comes from a study of T cells in women clearing cervical HPV infection. Trimming stripped 3 bases from V and 0 bases from J, with 9 bases between. This CDR3 has 14 residues. Germline V gene data show CDR1 as LNHDA and CDR2 as SQIVND (reference sequence). Study-wide results and limits: Cases carried less TRBV6-7 than controls: about 0.1% versus 0.15%.

Clones were read by immunoSEQ multiplex PCR, and TCRdb kept only the in-frame ones, dropping some. The table for this sample gives around 38,000 clones. V usage is TRBV19 and J usage is TRBJ2-7; D might be TRBD2 (6 bases). The TCR sequence derives from a woman aged 18 to 75 with a cervical HPV16 infection that either progressed to CIN3+ or cleared (not recorded which). Material for sequencing was blood buffy coat. CDR3 region: CASSIGGDSYEQYF. The part of the CDR3 DNA that was read is TGTGCCAGTAGTATTGGAGGGGACTCCTACGAG.